This passage covers 13 T cell receptor beta chains from one sample sequenced in a study of blood T cell repertoires in COVID-19. Clones were read by immunoSEQ multiplex PCR, and TCRdb kept only the in-frame ones, dropping some. The sample records tens of thousands of clones, about 90% being singletons. The sample consisted of peripheral blood. The receptor set was obtained from a woman at least 80 years old with active or convalescent COVID-19.

In DNA form, the CDR3 reads TGTGCCAGCAGGACAGGGGGCGAGGAAAAACTGTTTTTT. Encoded protein: CASRTGGEEKLFF. The rearrangement joins TRBV7-2 to TRBJ1-4; 10 nucleotides match TRBD1. The V segment lost 6 bases and the J segment 8 bases; nucleotides outside the gene matches: 3. CDR3 length: 13 residues. Germline lookup yields CDR1 SGHTA and CDR2 FQGNSA.

The rearrangement joins TRBV5-1 to TRBJ2-6; TRBD1 matches at 8 bases. J lost 2 bases, V lost 0 bases, and 4 bases had no gene match. Germline lookup yields CDR1 SGHRS and CDR2 YFSETQ. The CDR3 consists of 17 residues. The CDR3 spells CASSLAPTGAGANVLTF. DNA of the CDR3: TGCGCCAGCAGCTTGGCCCCGACAGGGGCTGGGGCCAACGTCCTGACTTTC.

The rearrangement joins TRBV2 to TRBJ2-3, with 13 positions matching TRBD2. From germline, CDR1 is SNHLY and CDR2 FYNNEI. V was clipped by 6 bases and J by 3 bases; unmatched bases: 6. CDR3 length: 16 residues. This chain's CDR3 is CASSRRGLAGTDTQYF. The CDR3, as DNA: TGTGCCAGCAGCCGTAGGGGACTAGCGGGGACAGATACGCAGTATTTT.

The rearrangement joins TRBV7-2 to TRBJ2-3; a possible D gene is TRBD2 (6 bases). The CDR3 is made up of 15 amino acids. The V end lost 1 base, the J end lost 2 bases, and 10 bases lay between the germline ends. Germline V gives CDR1 SGHTA, CDR2 FQGNSA. DNA of the CDR3: TGTGCCAGCAGCTTAGTAGCGGCCTACACAGATACGCAGTATTTT. Protein sequence: CASSLVAAYTDTQYF.

The chain has TRBV4-1 and TRBJ1-3; 7 nucleotides align to TRBD1. The length of the CDR3 is 16 residues. V lost 4 bases, J lost 0 bases, and 6 bases stayed unmatched. CDR1 MGHRA and CDR2 YSYEKL come from the germline V gene. The CDR3 bases are TGCGCCAGCAGCCCCGCGACAGGGAGCTCTGGAAACACCATATATTTT. Translated: CASSPATGSSGNTIYF.

J is TRBJ1-1 and V is TRBV19; a possible D gene is TRBD1 (5 bases). Deletions cut 4 bases from V and 5 bases from J, with 14 bases between. The CDR3 is made up of 14 amino acids. Germline lookup yields CDR1 LNHDA and CDR2 SQIVND (reference sequence). The CDR3 loop reads CASSTLRGRTEAFF. The CDR3 coding sequence is TGTGCCAGTAGTACCCTACGGGGGAGGACTGAAGCTTTCTTT.

This chain joins TRBV19 and TRBJ2-3, with TRBD2 matching 7 bases. Germline CDR1 LNHDA, CDR2 SQIVND (reference sequence). The trim removed 4 bases at V and 5 bases at J, leaving 6 bases unmatched. This CDR3 is 14 amino acids long. In DNA, the CDR3 is TGTGCCAGTAGTAAACGGGAGGCGGAAGATACGCAGTATTTT. Encoded protein: CASSKREAEDTQYF.

This chain links TRBV11-2 with TRBJ2-7; TRBD2 matches at 11 bases. The CDR3 loop spans 17 amino acids. V shed 0 bases and J 2 bases; nucleotides not matched to a gene: 6. The germline gives CDR1 SGHAT, CDR2 FQNNGV. The CDR3 DNA sequence: TGTGCCAGCAGCTTAGATCAGGGTAGCGGGAGGGCCTACGAGCAGTACTTC. This translates into CASSLDQGSGRAYEQYF.

The V call is TRBV19, the J call TRBJ2-5; possible D gene TRBD2, 6 bases. This CDR3 has 14 residues. Trimming took off 0 bases at V and 5 bases at J, with 10 bases between the two ends. CDR1 is LNHDA, CDR2 SQIVND, per germline (reference sequence). Here the CDR3 reads CASSIDFLAETQYF. CDR3 sequence (DNA): TGTGCCAGTAGTATAGATTTCCTAGCGGAGACCCAGTACTTC.

The J gene is TRBJ2-5, the V gene TRBV24-1, with 7 bases fitting TRBD2. V shed 4 bases, J shed 5 bases, and the junction held 9 bases outside the gene matches. The length of the CDR3 is 15 residues. Germline CDR1 KGHDR, CDR2 SFDVKD. The CDR3 protein is CATSDYSGPGETQYF. CDR3 nucleotide sequence: TGTGCCACCAGTGACTATAGCGGGCCAGGGGAGACCCAGTACTTC.

The chain couples TRBV30 to TRBJ1-1, with 7 bases aligning to TRBD1. From germline, CDR1 is GTSNPN and CDR2 SVGIG (reference sequence). The trim removed 0 bases at V and 5 bases at J, leaving 21 bases unmatched. The CDR3 is 19 residues long. CDR3 residues: CAWSVFPPTGNFKGTEAFF. In DNA, the CDR3 is TGTGCCTGGAGTGTGTTTCCCCCGACAGGGAATTTTAAGGGGACTGAAGCTTTCTTT.

The genes are TRBV3-1 (or the pseudogene TRBV3-2) and TRBJ2-3; a possible D gene is TRBD2 (5 bases). The CDR3 is 14 residues long. V gave up 4 bases and J gave up 5 bases, with 13 bases separating them. The germline CDR1 and CDR2 sequences are LGHDT and YNNKEL (reference sequence). The CDR3 protein is CASSPGTEGDTQYF. The CDR3 DNA follows: TGTGCCAGCAGCCCCGGCACAGAGGGAGATACGCAGTATTTT.

The V gene is TRBV28, the J gene TRBJ2-7, with 7 bases aligning to TRBD1. The J segment lost 1 base and the V segment lost 8 bases, leaving 2 bases of the junction unmatched. This CDR3 contains 12 residues. The germline CDR1 and CDR2 sequences are MDHEN and SYDVKM. CDR3 nucleotide sequence: TGTGCCAGCGGGACAGTGTCCTACGAGCAGTACTTC. Its protein is CASGTVSYEQYF.